This T cell receptor beta chain was recorded in a study of T cell repertoires in aging, cancer and after chemotherapy. Study in general: Donor ages fell into six groups from 30 or younger up to 70 or older. Pre- and post-chemotherapy samples were paired from glioblastoma patients treated with temozolomide-based therapy. Findings and caveats of the study: Healthy donors lost TCR diversity with age mainly through richness, cancer patients through richness and evenness.

Multiplex touch-down PCR with TRB-A/B primers amplified rearranged V-D-J TRB sequences. TCRdb re-called the multiplex PCR reads through MiXCR, storing one row per CDR3 protein. In the table there are fewer than 9,500 distinct CDR3 sequences, less than 65% of which are singletons. Amplification of TCR beta used genomic DNA extracted from peripheral blood. The CDR3 loop spans 15 amino acids. The germline V gene has CDR1 MRHNA and CDR2 SNTAGT. The ends lost 8 bases at V and 8 bases at J; junction bases unmatched: 11. Of note for this clonotype: The antigen is not known.

The rearrangement uses TRBV6-4 and TRBJ1-6, with 8 bases identical to TRBD1. This receptor was identified in a human donor with a solid tumor. The sample comprised blood. The CDR3 reads CASPPQTGADSPLHF. CDR3 bases: TGTGCCAGCCCCCCTCAGACAGGGGCAGATTCACCCCTCCACTTT.